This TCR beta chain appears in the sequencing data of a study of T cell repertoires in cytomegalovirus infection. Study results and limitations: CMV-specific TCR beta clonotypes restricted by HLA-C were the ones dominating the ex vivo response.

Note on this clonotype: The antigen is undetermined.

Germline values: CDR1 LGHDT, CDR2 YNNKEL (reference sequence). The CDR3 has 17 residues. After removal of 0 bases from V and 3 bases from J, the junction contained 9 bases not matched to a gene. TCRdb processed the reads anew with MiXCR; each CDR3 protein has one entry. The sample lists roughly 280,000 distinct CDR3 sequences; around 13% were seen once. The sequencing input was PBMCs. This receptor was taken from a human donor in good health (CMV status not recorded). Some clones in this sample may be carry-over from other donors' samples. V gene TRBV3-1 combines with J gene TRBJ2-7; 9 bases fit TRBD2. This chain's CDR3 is CASSQESRRLAVYEQYF. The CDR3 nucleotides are TGTGCCAGCAGCCAAGAATCTCGACGACTAGCGGTCTACGAGCAGTACTTC.